These 8 T cell receptor beta chains were sequenced from one sample in a study. MiXCR, applied by TCRdb to the 5' RACE reads, yields one record per CDR3 protein. The repertoire holds about 9,800 distinct CDR3 sequences, with more than 20% as singletons. The sorted Tregs were CD4+CD25+CD127-/low cells. Specimen: Tregs sorted from blood. These receptors all stem from a female donor with breast cancer.

This clonotype was picked up many times. V is TRBV7-9 and J is TRBJ2-2, with D unclear. Germline CDR1 and CDR2: SEHNR and FQNEAQ (reference sequence). This CDR3 spans 13 amino acids. V was pared by 5 bases and J by 1 base, with 5 bases between. CDR3 sequence reads: CASSTKNTGELFF. The CDR3 coding sequence is TGTGCCAGCAGCACCAAGAACACCGGGGAGCTGTTTTTT.

About this clonotype itself: Germline and junction disagree at one end, which may indicate a read error. This rearrangement joins TRBV6-5 to TRBJ1-1; D gene ambiguous. The CDR3 consists of 14 residues. In germline, CDR1 is MNHEY, CDR2 SVGAGI. The DNA of the CDR3 is TGTGCCAGGGGTTGGAGAGGGATGAACACTGAAGCTCTCTTT. Its protein is CARGWRGMNTEALF.

A word on this clonotype: This may come from a read error, since a much larger clone is one base off. The V gene is TRBV5-1, the J gene TRBJ1-1; no reliable D call. V was pared by 7 bases and J by 0 bases, with 13 bases between. The germline V gene has CDR1 SGHRS and CDR2 YFSETQ. The CDR3 covers 14 residues. CDR3 in amino acids: CASGSGFMNTEAFF. CDR3 bases: TGCGCCAGCGGCTCAGGCTTTATGAACACTGAAGCTTTCTTT. The full variable domain, rest sourced from reference TRBV5-1 and TRBJ1-1, is KAGVTQTPRYLIKTRGQQVTLSCSPISGHRSVSWYQQTPGQGLQFLFEYFSETQRNKGNFPGRFSGRQFSNSRSEMNVSTLELGDSALYLCASGSGFMNTEAFFGQGTRLTVV.

This clonotype is medium-sized. The CDR3 region has the DNA TGCGCCAGCAGCTTGAGGCAGGACAATGAGCAGTTCTTC. Amino acid sequence: CASSLRQDNEQFF. J is TRBJ2-1 and V is TRBV5-1, with D unclear. CDR3 length: 13 amino acids. CDR1 is SGHRS and CDR2 is YFSETQ in the germline V gene. Trimming removed 1 base at V and 5 bases at J, with 7 bases between.

A note on this clonotype: One end of the junction is discordant with germline, which a read error may explain. The rearrangement links TRBV27 to TRBJ1-5, with no clear D. This CDR3 has 14 amino acids. Germline V gene sequence: CDR1 MNHEY, CDR2 SMNVEV (reference sequence). CDR3 amino acids: CASSLGGNAQAQHF. For the CDR3, the DNA is TGTGCCAGCAGTCTTGGAGGGAATGCTCAGGCCCAGCATTTT.

J is TRBJ1-4 and V is TRBV10-2; perhaps TRBD1 as D (5 bases). Germline V lookup: CDR1 WSHSY, CDR2 SAAADI. The CDR3 is made up of 17 amino acids. V gave up 5 bases and J gave up 3 bases, with 19 bases separating them. The CDR3 region is CASSIGPTRTPNEKLFF. The CDR3 DNA reads TGCGCCAGCAGTATCGGACCTACAAGGACACCTAATGAAAAACTGTTTTTT.

CDR3 DNA sequence: TGTGCCAGCAGCTTAGGGCCGGTTGGCTACACCTTC. As protein: CASSLGPVGYTF. This chain uses TRBV7-8 with TRBJ1-2; D gene uncertain. The germline V gene has CDR1 SGHVS and CDR2 FQNEAQ. The V gene lost 1 base and the J gene lost 7 bases, with 7 bases spanning the gap. This CDR3 comprises 12 residues.

At least ten counts were recorded for this clonotype. This rearrangement joins TRBV24-1 to TRBJ2-5, with D possibly matching TRBD2 (7 bases). The CDR3 runs to 15 residues. Between the trimmed V and J ends, which lost 3 bases and 5 bases, there was a span of 15 bases. CDR1 and CDR2 from the germline V gene are KGHDR and SFDVKD. The CDR3 coding sequence is TGTGCCACCAGTGATCCCCGTGGGGGGGCGGAGACCCAGTACTTC. Protein product: CATSDPRGGAETQYF.